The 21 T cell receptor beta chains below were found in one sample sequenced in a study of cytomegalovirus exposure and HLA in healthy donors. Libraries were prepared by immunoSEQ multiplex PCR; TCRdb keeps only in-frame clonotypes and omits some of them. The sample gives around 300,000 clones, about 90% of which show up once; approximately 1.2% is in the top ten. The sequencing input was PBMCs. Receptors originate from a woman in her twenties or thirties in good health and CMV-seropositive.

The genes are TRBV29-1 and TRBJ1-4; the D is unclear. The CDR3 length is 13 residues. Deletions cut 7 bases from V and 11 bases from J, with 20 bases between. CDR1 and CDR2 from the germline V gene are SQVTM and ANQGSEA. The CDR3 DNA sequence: TGCAGCGCCCAAGGCCCCGATATATGGAAACTGTTTTTT. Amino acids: CSAQGPDIWKLFF.

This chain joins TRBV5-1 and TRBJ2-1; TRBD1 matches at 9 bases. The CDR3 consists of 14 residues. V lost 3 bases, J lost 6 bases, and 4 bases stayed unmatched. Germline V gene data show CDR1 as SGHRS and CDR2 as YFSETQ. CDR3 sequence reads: CASSSQGAINEQFF. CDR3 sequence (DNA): TGCGCCAGCAGCTCACAGGGGGCGATCAATGAGCAGTTCTTC.

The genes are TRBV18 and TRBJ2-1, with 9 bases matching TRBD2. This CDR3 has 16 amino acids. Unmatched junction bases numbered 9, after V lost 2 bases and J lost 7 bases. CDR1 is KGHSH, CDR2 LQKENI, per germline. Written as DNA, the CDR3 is TGTGCCAGCTCACCAGTGGGCGGGGGGGCCACGAATGAGCAGTTCTTC. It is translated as CASSPVGGGATNEQFF.

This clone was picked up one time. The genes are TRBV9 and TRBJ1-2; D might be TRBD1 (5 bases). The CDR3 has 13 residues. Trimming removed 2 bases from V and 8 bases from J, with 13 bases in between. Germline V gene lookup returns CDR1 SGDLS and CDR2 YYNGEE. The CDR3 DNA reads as TGTGCCAGCAGCGTGGACACCCAGCAGGGCTACACCTTC. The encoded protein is CASSVDTQQGYTF.

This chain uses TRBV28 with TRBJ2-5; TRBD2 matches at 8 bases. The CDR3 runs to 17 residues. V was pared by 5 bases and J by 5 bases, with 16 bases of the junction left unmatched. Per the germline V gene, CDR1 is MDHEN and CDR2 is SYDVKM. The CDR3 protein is CASSSGGLPTGGETQYF. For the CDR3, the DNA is TGTGCCAGCAGTAGCGGGGGCCTCCCGACAGGCGGGGAGACCCAGTACTTC.

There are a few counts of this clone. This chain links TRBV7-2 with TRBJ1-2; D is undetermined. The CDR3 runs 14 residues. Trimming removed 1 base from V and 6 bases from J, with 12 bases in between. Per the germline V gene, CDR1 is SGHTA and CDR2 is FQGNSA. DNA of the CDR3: TGTGCCAGCAGCTTAGACAGCTCAACGGATGGCTACACCTTC. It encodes CASSLDSSTDGYTF. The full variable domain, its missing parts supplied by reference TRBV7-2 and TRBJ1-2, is GAGVSQSPSNKVTEKGKDVELRCDPISGHTALYWYRQSLGQGLEFLIYFQGNSAPDKSGLPSDRFSAERTGGSVSTLTIQRTQQEDSAVYLCASSLDSSTDGYTFGSGTRLTVV.

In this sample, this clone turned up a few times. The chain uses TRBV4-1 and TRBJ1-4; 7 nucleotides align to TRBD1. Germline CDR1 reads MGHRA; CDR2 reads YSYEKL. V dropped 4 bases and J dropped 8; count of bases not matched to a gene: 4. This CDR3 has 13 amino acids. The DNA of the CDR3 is TGCGCCAGCAGCCGGACAGGCTCCGAAAAACTGTTTTTT. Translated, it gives CASSRTGSEKLFF.

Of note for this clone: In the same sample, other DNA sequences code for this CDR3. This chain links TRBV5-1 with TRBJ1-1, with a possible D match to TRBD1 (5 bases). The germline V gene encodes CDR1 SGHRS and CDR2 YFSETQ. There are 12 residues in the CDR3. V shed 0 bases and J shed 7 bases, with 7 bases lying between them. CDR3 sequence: CASSLGGIEAFF. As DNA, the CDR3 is TGCGCCAGCAGCTTGGGGGGGATTGAAGCTTTCTTT.

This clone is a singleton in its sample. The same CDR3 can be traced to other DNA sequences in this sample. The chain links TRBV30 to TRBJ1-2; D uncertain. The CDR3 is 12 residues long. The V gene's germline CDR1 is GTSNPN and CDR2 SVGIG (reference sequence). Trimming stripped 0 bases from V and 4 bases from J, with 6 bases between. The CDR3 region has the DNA TGTGCCTGGAGTGTGGGTGGCTATGGCTACACCTTC. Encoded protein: CAWSVGGYGYTF.

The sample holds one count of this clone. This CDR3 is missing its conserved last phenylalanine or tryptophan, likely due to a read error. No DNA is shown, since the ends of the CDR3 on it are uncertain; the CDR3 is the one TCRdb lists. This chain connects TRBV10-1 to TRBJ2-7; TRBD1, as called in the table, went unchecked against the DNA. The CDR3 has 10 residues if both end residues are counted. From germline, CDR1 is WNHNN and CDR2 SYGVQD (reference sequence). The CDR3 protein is CASKGVVRRL.

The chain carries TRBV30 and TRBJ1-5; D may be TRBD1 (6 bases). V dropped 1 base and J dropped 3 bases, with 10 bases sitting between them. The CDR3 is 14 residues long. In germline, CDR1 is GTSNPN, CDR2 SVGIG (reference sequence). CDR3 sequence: CAWSAGQTNQPQHF. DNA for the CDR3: TGTGCCTGGAGTGCCGGACAGACCAATCAGCCCCAGCATTTT.

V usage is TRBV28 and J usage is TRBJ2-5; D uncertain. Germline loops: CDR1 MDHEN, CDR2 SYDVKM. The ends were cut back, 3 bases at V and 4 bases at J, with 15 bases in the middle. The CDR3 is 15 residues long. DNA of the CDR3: TGTGCCAGCAGTTTGGTGGGAACTAAGGGAGAGACCCAGTACTTC. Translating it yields CASSLVGTKGETQYF.

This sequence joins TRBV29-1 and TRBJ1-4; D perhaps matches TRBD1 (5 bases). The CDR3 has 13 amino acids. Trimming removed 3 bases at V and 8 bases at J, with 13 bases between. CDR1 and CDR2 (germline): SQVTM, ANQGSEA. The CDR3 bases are TGCAGCGTTGATGGGGGAGTTGGGGAAAAACTGTTTTTT. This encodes CSVDGGVGEKLFF.

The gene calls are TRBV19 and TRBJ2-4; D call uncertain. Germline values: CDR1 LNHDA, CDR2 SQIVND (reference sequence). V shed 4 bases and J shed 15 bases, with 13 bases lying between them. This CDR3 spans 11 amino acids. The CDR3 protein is CASSTIRTVYF. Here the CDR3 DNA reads TGTGCCAGTAGTACTATAAGGACGGTGTACTTC.

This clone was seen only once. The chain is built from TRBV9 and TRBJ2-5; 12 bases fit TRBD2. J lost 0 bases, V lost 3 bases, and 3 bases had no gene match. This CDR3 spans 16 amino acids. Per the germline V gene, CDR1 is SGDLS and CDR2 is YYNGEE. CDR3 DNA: TGTGCCAGCAGCGATGGGACTAGCGGGTACCAAGAGACCCAGTACTTC. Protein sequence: CASSDGTSGYQETQYF.

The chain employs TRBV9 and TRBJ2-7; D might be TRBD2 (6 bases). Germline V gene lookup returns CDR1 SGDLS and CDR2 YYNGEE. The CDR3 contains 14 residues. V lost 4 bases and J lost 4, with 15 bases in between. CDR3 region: CASSRRGSSYEQYF. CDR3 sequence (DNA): TGTGCCAGCAGCCGTCGGGGGAGTAGTTACGAGCAGTACTTC. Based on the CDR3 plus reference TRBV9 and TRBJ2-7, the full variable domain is DSGVTQTPKHLITATGQRVTLRCSPRSGDLSVYWYQQSLDQGLQFLIQYYNGEERAKGNILERFSAQQFPDLHSELNLSSLELGDSALYFCASSRRGSSYEQYFGPGTRLTVT.

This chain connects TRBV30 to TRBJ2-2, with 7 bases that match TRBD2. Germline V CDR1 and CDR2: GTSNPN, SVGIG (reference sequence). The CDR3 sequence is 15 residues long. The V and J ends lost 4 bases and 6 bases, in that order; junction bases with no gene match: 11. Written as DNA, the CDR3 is TGTGCCTGGAACTTTAGGGTCCGGGGGGCCGGGGAGCTGTTTTTT. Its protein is CAWNFRVRGAGELFF.

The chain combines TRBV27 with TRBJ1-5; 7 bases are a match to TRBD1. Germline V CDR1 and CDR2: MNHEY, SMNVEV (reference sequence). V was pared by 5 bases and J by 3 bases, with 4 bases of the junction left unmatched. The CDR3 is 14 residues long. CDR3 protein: CASSMTGINQPQHF. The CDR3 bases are TGTGCCAGCAGTATGACAGGGATCAATCAGCCCCAGCATTTT.

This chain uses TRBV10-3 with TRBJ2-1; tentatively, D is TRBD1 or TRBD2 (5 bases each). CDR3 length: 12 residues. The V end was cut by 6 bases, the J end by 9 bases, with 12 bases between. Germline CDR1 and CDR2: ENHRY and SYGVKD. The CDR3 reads CAISPGAIEQFF. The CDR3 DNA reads TGTGCCATCAGCCCCGGGGCCATTGAGCAGTTCTTC.

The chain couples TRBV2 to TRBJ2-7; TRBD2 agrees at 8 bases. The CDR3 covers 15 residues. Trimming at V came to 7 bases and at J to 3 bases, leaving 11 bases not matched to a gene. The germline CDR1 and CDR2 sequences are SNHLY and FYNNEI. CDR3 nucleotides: TGTGCCAGCACCCCATCGGTAGCGGGACTCTACGAGCAGTACTTC. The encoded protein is CASTPSVAGLYEQYF.

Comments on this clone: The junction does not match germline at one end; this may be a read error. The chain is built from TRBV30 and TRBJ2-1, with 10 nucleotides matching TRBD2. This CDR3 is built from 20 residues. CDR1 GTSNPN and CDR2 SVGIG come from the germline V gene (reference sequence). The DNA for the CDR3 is TGTGCCTGGTTTCGAATTGTCCCGGGACTAGCGAGGAATAATGTAGATACCTTGGTCTTC. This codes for CAWFRIVPGLARNNVDTLVF.